Below are 9 T cell receptor beta chains sequenced from a single sample in a study of cytomegalovirus exposure and HLA in healthy donors. Primers: 60 Vbeta forward and 13 Jbeta reverse. Produced via immunoSEQ multiplex PCR; TCRdb's table is partial and in-frame only. Here the sample spans some 200,000 clones, 75% to 85% being singletons. Sequenced: PBMCs. The receptors stem from a male donor in good health and CMV-seropositive.

This clone came up a few times. This chain uses TRBV4-2 with TRBJ2-1, with 9 positions matching TRBD1. This CDR3 has 17 residues. Germline V lookup: CDR1 LGHNA, CDR2 YNFKEQ. With V trimmed by 0 bases and J by 9 bases, 12 bases remained unmatched. CDR3 in DNA: TGTGCCAGCAGCCAAGATCTCGGGGACAGGGTTCTGGGTGAGCAGTTCTTC. Protein: CASSQDLGDRVLGEQFF.

This rearrangement joins TRBV29-1 to TRBJ2-5; TRBD2 matches 7 bases. The J segment lost 5 bases and the V segment lost 7 bases, leaving 10 bases of the junction unmatched. The CDR3 sequence is 13 residues long. Per germline, CDR1 SQVTM and CDR2 ANQGSEA. The CDR3 bases are TGCAGCGCCCATGGACTGGGAGGGGAGACCCAGTACTTC. Residues: CSAHGLGGETQYF.

The genes are TRBV5-6 and TRBJ1-2; 10 nucleotides line up with TRBD1. V gave up 5 bases and J gave up 5 bases; unmatched junction bases: 3. This CDR3 comprises 13 residues. The germline V gene encodes CDR1 SGHDT and CDR2 YYEEEE. The CDR3 DNA reads as TGTGCCAGCAGTCGGGACAGGGGATATGGCTACACCTTC. It yields the protein CASSRDRGYGYTF.

The CDR3 region is CASQGTRDRGTEQYF. The CDR3 nucleotides read TGTGCCAGTCAAGGAACTCGGGACAGAGGGACCGAGCAGTACTTC. The chain employs TRBV25-1 and TRBJ2-5, with 7 nucleotides matching TRBD1. The DNA end lines up better with TRBJ2-7; the J call may be wrong. This CDR3 has 15 residues. Germline V gene sequence: CDR1 MGHDK, CDR2 SYGVNS.

The rearrangement joins TRBV27 to TRBJ2-5, with D possibly matching TRBD1 (6 bases). Germline lookup yields CDR1 MNHEY and CDR2 SMNVEV (reference sequence). V was cut by 3 bases and J by 4 bases, with 6 bases left in between. The CDR3 totals 12 residues. Here the CDR3 DNA reads TGTGCCAGCAGTTTGACAGGAGAGACCCAGTACTTC. As protein: CASSLTGETQYF.

This clone showed up just a few times. V is TRBV7-3 and J is TRBJ2-1; 11 positions agree with TRBD2. This CDR3 region has 15 residues. The ends lost 5 bases at V and 7 bases at J; junction bases unmatched: 7. Germline assignment: CDR1 SGHTA and CDR2 FQGTGA. For the CDR3, the DNA is TGTGCCAGCAGCGTAGGTAGCGGGAGGGCAAATGAGCAGTTCTTC. It translates to CASSVGSGRANEQFF.

The J gene is TRBJ2-1, the V gene TRBV6-1, with 12 positions matching TRBD2. Germline V lookup: CDR1 MNHNS, CDR2 SASEGT. Trimming cost V 2 bases and J 0 bases; bases outside gene matches: 14. The CDR3 sequence is 21 residues long. Written as DNA, the CDR3 is TGTGCCAGCAGTGAACCTTTTGGACTAGCGGGACCCCAGGGCTCCTACAATGAGCAGTTCTTC. Translation: CASSEPFGLAGPQGSYNEQFF.

This rearrangement joins TRBV28 to TRBJ2-1, with 9 bases that match TRBD1. The CDR3 is made up of 16 amino acids. The V segment lost 6 bases and the J segment 6 bases; nucleotides outside the gene matches: 12. The V gene's germline CDR1 is MDHEN and CDR2 SYDVKM. The CDR3 region is CASRRVGGQGGNEQFF. DNA for the CDR3: TGTGCCAGCAGGCGCGTTGGGGGACAGGGCGGCAATGAGCAGTTCTTC.

The chain combines TRBV27 with TRBJ1-1; a possible D gene is TRBD1 (5 bases). The V end lost 2 bases, the J end lost 1 base, and 14 bases lay between the germline ends. Per germline, CDR1 MNHEY and CDR2 SMNVEV (reference sequence). CDR3 size: 16 residues. CDR3 amino acids: CASSLVSGPGNTEAFF. In DNA form, the CDR3 reads TGTGCCAGCAGTTTAGTCTCAGGGCCCGGGAACACTGAAGCTTTCTTT.